This T cell receptor beta chain derives from a study of cytomegalovirus exposure and HLA in healthy donors. Study outcomes and limitations: TCR clusters originating in the first cohort tended to co-occur in the roughly 110 validation repertoires, according to a later analysis.

V dropped 2 bases and J dropped 2 bases, with 9 bases sitting between them. The CDR3 covers 13 residues. From germline, CDR1 is SQVTM and CDR2 ANQGSEA. Some clones are missing from TCRdb's copy, which holds only in-frame ones; the method was immunoSEQ multiplex PCR. The table has 150,000 to 180,000 clones, 70% to 90% seen once. Details on this clone: The antigen is undetermined.

This receptor was obtained from a human donor in good health. The material sequenced was PBMCs. V and J are TRBV29-1 and TRBJ1-1; no reliable D call. DNA for the CDR3: TGCAGCGTTGAATTCCAGGCTAACACTGAAGCTTTCTTT. Translating it yields CSVEFQANTEAFF.